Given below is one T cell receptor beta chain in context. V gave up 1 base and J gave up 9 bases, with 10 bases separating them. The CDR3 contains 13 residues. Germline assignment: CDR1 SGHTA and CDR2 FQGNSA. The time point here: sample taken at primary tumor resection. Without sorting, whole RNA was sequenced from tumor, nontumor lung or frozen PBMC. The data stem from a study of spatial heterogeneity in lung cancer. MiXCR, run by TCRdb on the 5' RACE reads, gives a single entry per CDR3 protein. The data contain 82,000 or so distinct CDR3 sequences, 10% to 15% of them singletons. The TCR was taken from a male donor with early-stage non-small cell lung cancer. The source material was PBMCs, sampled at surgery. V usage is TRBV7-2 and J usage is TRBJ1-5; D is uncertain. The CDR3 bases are TGTGCCAGCAGCTTAGGCGTAGGTTCGCCCCAGCATTTT. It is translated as CASSLGVGSPQHF.